This T cell receptor beta chain emerged from a study of shared clonotypes between healthy human individuals. Naive CD8 cells, CD45RO-negative and positively selected for CCR7, excluded terminally differentiated effector memory CD45RA+ cells. Sequencing was performed with immunoSEQ multiplex PCR; in TCRdb, only in-frame clones are kept and a portion is missing. The sample consists of more than 2 million clones, about 94% of them appearing once. Trimming shortened V by 0 bases and J by 3 bases, and 7 bases separated the two germline ends. The CDR3 covers 14 residues. Germline-derived CDR1 and CDR2 are MGHRA and YSYEKL.

This chain uses TRBV4-1 with TRBJ2-3; D call uncertain. Sequencing was carried out using naive CD8+ T cells sorted from blood. The sequence came from a man aged 18-30 years in good health. The CDR3 nucleotides are TGCGCCAGCAGCCAAGATCAGGAGACAGATACGCAGTATTTT. Amino acid sequence: CASSQDQETDTQYF.